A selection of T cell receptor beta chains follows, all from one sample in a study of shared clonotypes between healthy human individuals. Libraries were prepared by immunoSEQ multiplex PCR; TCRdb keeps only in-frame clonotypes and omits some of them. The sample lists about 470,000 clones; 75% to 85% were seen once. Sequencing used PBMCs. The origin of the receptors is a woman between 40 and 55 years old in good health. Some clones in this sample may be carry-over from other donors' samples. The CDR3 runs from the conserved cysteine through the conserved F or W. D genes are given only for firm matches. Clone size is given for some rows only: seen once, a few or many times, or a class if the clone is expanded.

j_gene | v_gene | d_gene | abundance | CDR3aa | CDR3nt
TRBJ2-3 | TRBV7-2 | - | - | CASSLVGGADTQYF | TGTGCCAGCAGCTTAGTTGGCGGCGCAGATACGCAGTATTTT
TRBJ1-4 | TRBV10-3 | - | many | CAISESYEKLFF | TGTGCCATCAGTGAGTCCTACGAAAAACTGTTTTTT
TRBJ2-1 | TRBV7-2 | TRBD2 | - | CASSLAPLSSGAPREQFF | TGTGCCAGCAGCTTAGCCCCCCTATCTAGCGGCGCCCCGAGGGAGCAGTTCTTC
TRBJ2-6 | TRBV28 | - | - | CASTLTVSGANVLTF | TGTGCCAGCACCCTGACAGTTTCTGGGGCCAACGTCCTGACTTTC
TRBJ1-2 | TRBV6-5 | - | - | CASSSYSLNGYTF | TGTGCCAGCAGTTCCTATAGTTTAAATGGCTACACCTTC
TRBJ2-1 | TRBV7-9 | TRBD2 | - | CASSQQQREGYNEQFF | TGTGCCAGCAGCCAACAACAGCGGGAGGGTTACAATGAGCAGTTCTTC
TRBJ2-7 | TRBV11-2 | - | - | CASSFSQGASGFHEQYF | TGTGCCAGCAGCTTTAGCCAGGGGGCTAGCGGGTTCCACGAGCAGTACTTC
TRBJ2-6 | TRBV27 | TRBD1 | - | CASSPTGGYPGANVLTF | TGTGCCAGCAGTCCGACAGGGGGCTATCCTGGGGCCAACGTCCTGACTTTC
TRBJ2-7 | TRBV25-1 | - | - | CASSFPGSSYEQYF | TGTGCCAGCAGTTTCCCGGGGAGCTCCTACGAGCAGTACTTC
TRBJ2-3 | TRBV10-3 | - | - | CAIQGSTDTQYF | TGTGCCATCCAGGGCAGCACAGATACGCAGTATTTT
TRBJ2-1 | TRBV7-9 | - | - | CASSFIAGDNEQFF | TGTGCCAGCAGCTTTATTGCAGGGGACAATGAGCAGTTCTTC
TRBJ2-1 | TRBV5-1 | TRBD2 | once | CASSMGGDSNEQFF | TGCGCCAGCAGCATGGGAGGGGATAGCAATGAGCAGTTCTTC
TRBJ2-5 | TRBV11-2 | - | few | CASRSLSGGETQYF | TGTGCCAGCAGATCCCTTTCTGGAGGAGAGACCCAGTACTTC
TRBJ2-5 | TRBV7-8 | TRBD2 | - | CASSLLLAGEGFDF | TGTGCCAGCAGCTTACTCCTAGCGGGAGAAGGTTTCGACTTC
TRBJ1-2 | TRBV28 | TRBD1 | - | CASRDRDGYTF | TGTGCCAGCAGAGACAGGGATGGCTACACCTTC
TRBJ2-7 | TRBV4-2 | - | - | CASSHSRTDYEQYF | TGTGCCAGCAGCCATTCAAGGACAGACTACGAGCAGTACTTC
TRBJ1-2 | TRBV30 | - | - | CAWSVGPARNYGYTF | TGTGCCTGGAGTGTAGGGCCGGCCAGAAACTATGGCTACACCTTC
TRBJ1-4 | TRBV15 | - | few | CATSRAMSGNEKLFF | TGTGCCACCAGCAGAGCAATGTCAGGGAATGAAAAACTGTTTTTT
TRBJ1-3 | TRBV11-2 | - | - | CASSSGVGNTIYF | TGTGCCAGCAGCTCAGGGGTTGGAAACACCATATATTTT
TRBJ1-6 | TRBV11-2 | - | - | CASSFRGGVGSPLHF | TGTGCCAGCAGCTTCAGAGGAGGGGTAGGTTCACCCCTCCACTTT
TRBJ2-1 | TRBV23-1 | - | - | CASSQSLGRLANSYNEQFF | TGCGCCAGCAGTCAATCATTAGGGCGGCTAGCGAACTCCTACAATGAGCAGTTCTTC
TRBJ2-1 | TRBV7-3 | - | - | CASSLMTGDNEQFF | TGTGCCAGCAGCTTAATGACAGGAGACAATGAGCAGTTCTTC
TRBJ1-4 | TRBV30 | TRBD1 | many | CAWSVNRGHATNEKLFF | TGTGCCTGGAGTGTTAACAGGGGCCATGCAACTAATGAAAAACTGTTTTTT
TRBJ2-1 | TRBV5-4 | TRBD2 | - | CASSLNQLAGGGRDFF | TGTGCCAGCAGCTTAAATCAACTAGCGGGAGGGGGACGAGACTTCTTC
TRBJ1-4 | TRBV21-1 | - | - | CASGDSLSTNEKLFF | TGTGCCAGCGGGGACAGCCTATCAACTAATGAAAAACTGTTTTTT
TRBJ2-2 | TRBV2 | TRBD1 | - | CASKRTGDGELFF | TGTGCCAGCAAACGGACAGGGGACGGGGAGCTGTTTTTT
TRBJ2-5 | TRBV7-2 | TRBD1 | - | CASAFRRGQTQYF | TGTGCCAGCGCCTTTAGAAGGGGGCAGACCCAGTACTTC